Below are 15 T cell receptor beta chains sequenced from a single sample in a study of blood T cell repertoires in COVID-19. The table came from immunoSEQ multiplex PCR; TCRdb's copy has only in-frame clones and leaves some out. Among 380,000 or so clones, about 89% were seen once, and the ten largest hold roughly 1.2%. The material sequenced was peripheral blood. These receptors all stem from a man aged 35-49 years with acute or convalescent COVID-19.

V is TRBV5-4 and J is TRBJ1-4; the D is unclear. CDR1 is SGHNT, CDR2 YYREEE, per germline (reference sequence). The CDR3 has 15 amino acids. Trimming took off 5 bases at V and 0 bases at J, with 11 bases between the two ends. The DNA of the CDR3 is TGTGCCAGCAGTTTAACAAGCGCAACTAATGAAAAACTGTTTTTT. The encoded protein is CASSLTSATNEKLFF.

The rearrangement joins TRBV7-9 to TRBJ2-5; 7 nucleotides match TRBD2. The J segment lost 4 bases and the V segment lost 10 bases, leaving 9 bases of the junction unmatched. CDR1 and CDR2 (germline): SEHNR, FQNEAQ (reference sequence). The CDR3 has 13 amino acids. CDR3 bases: TGTGCCACCGGGGGGAGTCGGGGAGAGACCCAGTACTTC. Translation gives CATGGSRGETQYF.

The genes are TRBV5-1 and TRBJ1-1; no definite D call. This CDR3 is 16 amino acids long. Germline V gives CDR1 SGHRS, CDR2 YFSETQ. V lost 4 bases and J lost 0, with 16 bases in between. CDR3 DNA sequence: TGCGCCAGCAGCCCCGCGGCCGAGACTATGAACACTGAAGCTTTCTTT. Translation gives CASSPAAETMNTEAFF. Based on the CDR3 plus reference TRBV5-1 and TRBJ1-1, the full variable domain is KAGVTQTPRYLIKTRGQQVTLSCSPISGHRSVSWYQQTPGQGLQFLFEYFSETQRNKGNFPGRFSGRQFSNSRSEMNVSTLELGDSALYLCASSPAAETMNTEAFFGQGTRLTVV.

V usage is TRBV15 and J usage is TRBJ1-3, with 7 nucleotides matching TRBD1. The CDR3 has 14 residues. Looked up from germline, CDR1 is LNHNV and CDR2 is YYDKDF (reference sequence). Trimming cost V 3 bases and J 8 bases; bases outside gene matches: 7. CDR3 region: CATSRVRQGDTIYF. CDR3 DNA: TGTGCCACCAGCAGGGTCAGACAGGGAGACACCATATATTTT.

The rearrangement links TRBV7-6 to TRBJ2-1, with TRBD2 identical over 12 bases. V trimming: 5 bases; J trimming: 8 bases; junction bases outside the gene matches: 10. CDR1 and CDR2 (germline): SGHVS, FNYEAQ. CDR3 length equals 16 residues. The CDR3 DNA sequence: TGTGCCAGCAGCCCCGCACTAGCGGGAGGTGGAGATGAGCAGTTCTTC. Its protein product is CASSPALAGGGDEQFF.

The chain combines TRBV11-2 with TRBJ1-2; D uncertain. CDR1 is SGHAT, CDR2 FQNNGV, per germline. V gave up 3 bases and J gave up 0 bases, with 23 bases separating them. The CDR3 is 19 residues long. CDR3 sequence (DNA): TGTGCCAGCAGCTTTAACAAAGAGGGTTTGTTGGATACTAACTATGGCTACACCTTC. Translating gives CASSFNKEGLLDTNYGYTF.

As to this clone: Other DNA sequences in the sample encode the same CDR3. The J gene is TRBJ1-6, the V gene TRBV5-1; the match to TRBD1 covers 9 bases. The CDR3 is 15 amino acids. Per germline, CDR1 SGHRS and CDR2 YFSETQ. The V segment lost 0 bases and the J segment 7 bases; nucleotides outside the gene matches: 2. The chain's CDR3 is CASSLDRGRNSPLHF. The CDR3 DNA reads TGCGCCAGCAGCTTGGACAGGGGGCGCAATTCACCCCTCCACTTT.

J is TRBJ2-3 and V is TRBV24-1, with D perhaps matching TRBD2 (5 bases). CDR3 length: 13 amino acids. The V end lost 7 bases, the J end lost 0 bases, and 7 bases lay between the germline ends. The germline gives CDR1 KGHDR, CDR2 SFDVKD. The DNA for the CDR3 is TGTGCCACCAGCGGACTTAGCACAGATACGCAGTATTTT. This translates into CATSGLSTDTQYF.

The V gene is TRBV6-5, the J gene TRBJ1-4; 7 bases match TRBD1. Germline V gives CDR1 MNHEY, CDR2 SVGAGI. This CDR3 spans 14 amino acids. The trim removed 10 bases at V and 5 bases at J, leaving 10 bases unmatched. CDR3 residues: CATQTDRENEKLFF. The DNA of the CDR3 is TGTGCCACCCAGACCGACAGGGAAAATGAAAAACTGTTTTTT.

The chain joins TRBV7-8 to TRBJ1-2, with D perhaps matching TRBD1 (5 bases). Trimming took off 3 bases at V and 2 bases at J, with 7 bases between the two ends. The CDR3 is 13 amino acids. Germline CDR1 is SGHVS and CDR2 is FQNEAQ. CDR3 DNA: TGTGCCAGCAGCTTTTCAGGGAACTATGGCTACACCTTC. Its protein product is CASSFSGNYGYTF. Full variable domain (missing parts from reference TRBV7-8 and TRBJ1-2): GAGVSQSPRYKVAKRGQDVALRCDPISGHVSLFWYQQALGQGPEFLTYFQNEAQLDKSGLPSDRFFAERPEGSVSTLKIQRTQQEDSAVYLCASSFSGNYGYTFGSGTRLTVV.

The gene calls are TRBV6-6 and TRBJ2-1; TRBD1 matches at 9 bases. Germline CDR1 and CDR2: MNHNY and SVGAGI (reference sequence). The CDR3 has 17 residues. V trimming: 5 bases; J trimming: 0 bases; junction bases outside the gene matches: 8. The CDR3 coding sequence is TGTGCCAGCAGTCCAGATAGGGGACAGGGCTCCTACAATGAGCAGTTCTTC. Translating it yields CASSPDRGQGSYNEQFF.

The chain recombines TRBV28 with TRBJ2-1; 10 positions agree with TRBD2. V shed 4 bases, J shed 2 bases, and the junction held 5 bases outside the gene matches. CDR3 length: 16 amino acids. CDR1 is MDHEN and CDR2 is SYDVKM in the germline V gene. The CDR3 reads CASSSLAGGTYNEQFF. DNA of the CDR3: TGTGCCAGCAGTTCCTTAGCGGGAGGCACCTACAATGAGCAGTTCTTC.

The rearrangement joins TRBV6-5 to TRBJ2-7, with D tentatively TRBD2 (7 bases). Trimming pared 7 bases from V and 6 bases from J, leaving 22 bases between. The CDR3 runs 15 residues. Germline V lookup: CDR1 MNHEY, CDR2 SVGAGI. CDR3 DNA: TGTGCCAGCAAGGCGCCGGGACTCGGGGGGCTCGAGCAGTACTTC. This encodes CASKAPGLGGLEQYF.

The chain recombines TRBV5-5 with TRBJ2-6; D might be TRBD1 (6 bases). There are 17 residues in the CDR3. CDR1 is SGHKS, CDR2 YYEKEE, per germline (reference sequence). V lost 2 bases and J 4 bases, leaving 16 bases between the germline ends. The CDR3 region is CASSFNTEGDGANVLTF. The DNA of the CDR3 is TGTGCCAGCAGCTTCAATACAGAGGGGGACGGGGCCAACGTCCTGACTTTC. Variable domain in full (rest from reference TRBV5-5 and TRBJ2-6): DAGVTQSPTHLIKTRGQQVTLRCSPISGHKSVSWYQQVLGQGPQFIFQYYEKEERGRGNFPDRFSARQFPNYSSELNVNALLLGDSALYLCASSFNTEGDGANVLTFGAGSRLTVL.

CDR3 sequence reads: CASSVHRGLNSPLHF. The CDR3 bases are TGTGCCAGCAGCGTACACAGGGGGCTGAATTCACCCCTCCACTTT. The chain recombines TRBV9 with TRBJ1-6; TRBD1 aligns across 9 bases. Germline V lookup: CDR1 SGDLS, CDR2 YYNGEE. There are 15 residues in the CDR3. The trim removed 1 base at V and 7 bases at J, leaving 3 bases unmatched.